The clone carrying this T cell receptor (beta chain) was observed at least ten times. Germline V gives CDR1 SEHNR, CDR2 FQNEAQ (reference sequence). Trimming took off 2 bases at V and 4 bases at J, with 11 bases between the two ends. The CDR3 loop spans 15 amino acids. Template material for amplifying TCR beta CDR3 regions consisted of RNA transcripts. TCR CDR3 underwent first-round RT-PCR with the HTBI primer set. TCRdb processed the multiplex PCR reads anew with MiXCR; each CDR3 protein has one entry. The data hold about 640,000 distinct CDR3 sequences, with less than 25% observed a single time. These data come from a study of T cells in Graves' hyperthyroidism and ophthalmopathy. Diagnoses were established using clinical symptoms, serum thyroxine and TRAb, thyroid ultrasound and orbital computed tomography.

This clonotype was obtained from a young man with Graves' ophthalmopathy. Sequenced material: blood. The J gene is TRBJ2-2, the V gene TRBV7-9; unclear D gene. CDR3 amino acids: CASSLNGHGTGELFF. DNA of the CDR3: TGTGCCAGCAGCTTAAATGGGCACGGCACCGGGGAGCTGTTTTTT.